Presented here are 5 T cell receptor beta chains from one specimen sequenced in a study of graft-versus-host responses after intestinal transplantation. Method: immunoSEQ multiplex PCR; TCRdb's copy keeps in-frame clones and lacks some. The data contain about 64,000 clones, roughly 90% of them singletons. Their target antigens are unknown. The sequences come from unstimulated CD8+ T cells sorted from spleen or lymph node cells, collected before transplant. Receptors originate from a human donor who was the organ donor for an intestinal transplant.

The CDR3 region is CASSLFASLYTGELFF. In DNA form, the CDR3 reads TGTGCCAGCAGCTTATTCGCGTCCCTTTACACCGGGGAGCTGTTTTTT. The rearrangement links TRBV7-9 to TRBJ2-2; D is undetermined. The germline V gene encodes CDR1 SEHNR and CDR2 FQNEAQ (reference sequence). CDR3 length: 16 residues. V dropped 2 bases and J dropped 3 bases, with 13 bases sitting between them.

This chain's CDR3 is CASSFRESRSDTQYF. The CDR3 DNA reads as TGCGCCAGCAGCTTTCGGGAGTCTCGATCGGATACGCAGTATTTT. This chain uses TRBV5-1 with TRBJ2-3, with D maybe TRBD2 (6 bases). CDR1 is SGHRS and CDR2 is YFSETQ in the germline V gene. Trimming stripped 2 bases from V and 6 bases from J, with 16 bases between. The CDR3 loop spans 15 amino acids.

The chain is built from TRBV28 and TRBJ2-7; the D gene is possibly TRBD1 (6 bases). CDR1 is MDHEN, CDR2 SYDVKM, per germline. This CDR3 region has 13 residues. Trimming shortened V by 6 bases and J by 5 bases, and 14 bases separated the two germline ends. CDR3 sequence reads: CASSSGRGNEQYF. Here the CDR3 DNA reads TGTGCCAGCAGCTCCGGCAGGGGTAACGAGCAGTACTTC.

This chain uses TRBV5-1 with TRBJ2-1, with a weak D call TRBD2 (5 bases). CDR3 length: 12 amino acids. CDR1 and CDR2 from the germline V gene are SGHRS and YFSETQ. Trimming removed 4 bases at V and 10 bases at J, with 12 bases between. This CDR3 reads CASSVVSSEQFF. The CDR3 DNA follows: TGCGCCAGCAGCGTAGTATCTAGCGAGCAGTTCTTC.

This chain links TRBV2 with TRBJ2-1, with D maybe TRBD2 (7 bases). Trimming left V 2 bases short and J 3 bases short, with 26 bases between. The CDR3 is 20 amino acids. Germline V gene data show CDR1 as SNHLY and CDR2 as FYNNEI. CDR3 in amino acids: CASSESPAGAGTKIYNEQFF. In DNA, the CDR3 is TGTGCCAGCAGTGAAAGTCCAGCAGGGGCTGGGACTAAGATCTACAATGAGCAGTTCTTC.